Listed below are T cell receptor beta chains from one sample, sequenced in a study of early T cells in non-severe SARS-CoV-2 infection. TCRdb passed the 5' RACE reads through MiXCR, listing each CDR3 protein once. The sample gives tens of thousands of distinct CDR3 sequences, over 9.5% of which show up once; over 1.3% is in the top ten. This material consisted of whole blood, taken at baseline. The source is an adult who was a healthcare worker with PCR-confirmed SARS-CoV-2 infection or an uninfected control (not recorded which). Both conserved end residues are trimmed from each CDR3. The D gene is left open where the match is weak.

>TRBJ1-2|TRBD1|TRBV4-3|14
ASSQDRAQGLYGYT
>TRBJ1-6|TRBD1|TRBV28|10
ASSSQGMPLH
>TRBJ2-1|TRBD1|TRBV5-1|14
ASSLEGQGLYNEQF
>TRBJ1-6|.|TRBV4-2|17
ASSQEGRSGELYNSPLH
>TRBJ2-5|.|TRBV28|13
ASSLAGAFEETQY
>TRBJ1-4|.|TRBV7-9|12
ASSLLQLNEKLF
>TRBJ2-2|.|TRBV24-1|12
ATSAPLGSGELF
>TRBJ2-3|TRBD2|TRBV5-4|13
ASSRSGESTDTQY
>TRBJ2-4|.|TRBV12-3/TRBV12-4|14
ASSRPIGGAKNIQY
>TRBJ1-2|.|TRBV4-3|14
ASSHSRGRRPYGYT
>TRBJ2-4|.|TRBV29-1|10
SAGDRKNIQY
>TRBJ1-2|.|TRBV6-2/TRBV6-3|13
ASRIPGGGTYGYT
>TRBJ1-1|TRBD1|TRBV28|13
ASSFGQGAPTKAF
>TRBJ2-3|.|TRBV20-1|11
SAIRPERDTQY
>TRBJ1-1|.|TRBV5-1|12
ASSLGGGTTEAF
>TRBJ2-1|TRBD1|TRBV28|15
ASTDRGFRDYQRDQF
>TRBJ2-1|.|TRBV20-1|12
SAARGVENNEQF
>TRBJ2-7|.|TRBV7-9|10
ASSHHNYEQY
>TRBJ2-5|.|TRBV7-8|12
ASSPMLGGETQY
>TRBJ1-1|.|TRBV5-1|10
ASSPPSTEAF
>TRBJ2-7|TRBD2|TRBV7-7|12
ASSLREGFGEQY
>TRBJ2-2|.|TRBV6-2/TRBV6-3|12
ASSYRGDTGELF
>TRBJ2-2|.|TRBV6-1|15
ASSEWSWYRDPGELF
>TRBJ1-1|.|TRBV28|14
ASSVQGLGGNTEAF
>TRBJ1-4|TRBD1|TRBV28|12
ASSRGQGNEKLF
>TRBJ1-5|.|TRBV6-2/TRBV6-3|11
ASRNKGDQPQH
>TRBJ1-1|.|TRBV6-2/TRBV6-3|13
ASRLAGQLNTEAF
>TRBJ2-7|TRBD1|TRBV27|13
ASSSGQGIPYEQY
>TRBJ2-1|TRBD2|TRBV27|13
ASTTPGGGYNEQF
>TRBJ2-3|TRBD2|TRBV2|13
ASSSVAGFTDTQY
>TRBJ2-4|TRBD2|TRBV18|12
ASSPVPGGDIQY
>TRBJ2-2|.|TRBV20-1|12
SAKDYPNTGELF
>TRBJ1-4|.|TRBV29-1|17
SVEDLRDWTSGPNEKLF
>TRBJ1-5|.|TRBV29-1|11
SVSFGSNQPQH
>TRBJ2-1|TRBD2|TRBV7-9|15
ASSLGGRSLEFLEQF
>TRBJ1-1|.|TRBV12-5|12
ASGPGHGFTEAF
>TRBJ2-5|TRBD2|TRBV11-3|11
ASSAGLQETQY
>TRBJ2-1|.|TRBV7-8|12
ASSPRDLGSEQF
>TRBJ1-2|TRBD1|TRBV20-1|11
SAVSPGGRGYT
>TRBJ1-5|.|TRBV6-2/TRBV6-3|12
ASSRQNSNQPQH
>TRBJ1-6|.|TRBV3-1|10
ASSRDLSPLH
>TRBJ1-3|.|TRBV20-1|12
SASSGGHGKTIY
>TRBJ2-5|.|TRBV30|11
AWSVGTAETQY
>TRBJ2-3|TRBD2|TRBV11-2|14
ASSLRAGPSTDTQY
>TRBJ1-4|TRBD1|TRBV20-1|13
SAPPGQGAREKLF
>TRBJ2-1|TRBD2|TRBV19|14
ASSILAGGTYNEQF
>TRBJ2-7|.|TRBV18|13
ASSPDATNRPQQY
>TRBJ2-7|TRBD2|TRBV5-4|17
ASTHRTTSGRRDAYEQY
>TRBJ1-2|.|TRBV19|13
ASSIGTIGDYGYT
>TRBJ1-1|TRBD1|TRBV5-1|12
ASSLGQVSAEAF
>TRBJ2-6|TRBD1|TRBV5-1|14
ASSRGTGKGANVLT
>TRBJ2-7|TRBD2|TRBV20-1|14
SAPPRTSGASHEQY
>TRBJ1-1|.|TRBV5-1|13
ASSPQVLMNTEAF